Given below is one TCR beta chain in context. Its antigen remains unknown. Gene names and germline match the mouse. TCRdb's copy holds only in-frame clones and misses some; the assay was immunoSEQ multiplex PCR. The repertoire holds around 3,000 clones, with roughly 42% as singletons. The data are from a study of tissue T cells after allogeneic stem cell transplantation. Stated time point: mouse harvest day 14 after allogeneic transplant. Each mouse received 10^7 T-cell-depleted marrow cells plus 10^6 splenic CD5+ T cells by tail vein. The study's findings and limits: Blood and spleen captured only part of the tissue TCR repertoire.

The sample was lymph node tissue. The TCR sequence derives from a female BALB/c mouse given C57BL/6 T cells with graft-versus-host disease after an allogeneic hematopoietic cell transplant.

The CDR3 bases that were read are TGTGCAAGCAGCTGGGGGGGGGCAGAAACGCTGTAT. Translating gives CASSWGGAETLY. The entire CDR3 protein is CASSWGGAETLYF. The gene calls are TRBV16 and TRBJ2-3; 7 bases match TRBD2. With the read ending 1 residue before the CDR3 end, the germline J gene is used to fill in that end. Germline-derived CDR1 and CDR2 are SGHSA and FRNQAP. The CDR3 is 13 residues long. Trimming cost V 4 bases and J 3 bases; bases outside gene matches: 1.